These 14 T cell receptor beta chains were all obtained from the same sample, sequenced in a study of blood T cells in healthy people across ages (dated by TCRdb to the mid-2010s). Libraries were built with 5' RACE. The listed sequencing device is Illumina HiSeq 2500. A second roughly 7 to 11 cycle PCR used a sample-barcoded 5' primer and a J-beta primer mix. TCRdb passed the public sequencing reads through fastp at Q25 and MiXCR, retaining productive beta sequences. Entries are consolidated by CDR3 protein sequence, retaining the most common genes and DNA. Present in this sample are 1,100,000 or so distinct CDR3 sequences, 40% to 55% of which were seen just once. The ten largest clonotypes hold 18% of the sample. Sample: blood. The receptors stem from a woman aged 60-75 years in good health.

The chain uses TRBV20-1 and TRBJ2-7; no clear D gene. The CDR3 consists of 14 residues. Germline loops: CDR1 DFQATT, CDR2 SNEGSKA (reference sequence). V lost 0 bases and J 3 bases, leaving 12 bases between the germline ends. Written as DNA, the CDR3 is TGCAGTGCTAGAGATCCCGCTGGTTTCTACGAGCAGTACTTC. Its translation: CSARDPAGFYEQYF.

The chain is built from TRBV7-3 and TRBJ2-1, with D tentatively TRBD2 (5 bases). The CDR3 is 13 residues long. Per the germline V gene, CDR1 is SGHTA and CDR2 is FQGTGA. V was trimmed by 2 bases and J by 7 bases, leaving 9 bases between them. This CDR3 reads CASSLPTRNEQFF. The DNA of the CDR3 is TGTGCCAGCAGCTTACCCACTAGAAATGAGCAGTTCTTC. The variable domain in full, with the rest retrieved from reference TRBV7-3 and TRBJ2-1, is GAGVSQTPSNKVTEKGKYVELRCDPISGHTALYWYRQSLGQGPEFLIYFQGTGAADDSGLPNDRFFAVRPEGSVSTLKIQRTERGDSAVYLCASSLPTRNEQFFGPGTRLTVL.

The chain is built from TRBV7-8 and TRBJ1-1, with TRBD1 matching 9 bases. This CDR3 contains 13 residues. Germline trimming cut 2 bases from V and 10 bases from J; bases unmatched to any gene: 5. The germline CDR1 and CDR2 sequences are SGHVS and FQNEAQ. CDR3 region: CASSLRQGVGAFF. The CDR3 DNA follows: TGTGCCAGCAGCTTACGACAGGGGGTTGGAGCTTTCTTT.

This clonotype was found a few times. The chain carries TRBV4-1 and TRBJ2-1, with a tentative D call TRBD1 (5 bases). The germline CDR1 and CDR2 sequences are MGHRA and YSYEKL. V lost 4 bases and J lost 8, with 18 bases in between. The CDR3 is made up of 15 amino acids. The CDR3, as DNA: TGCGCCAGCAGCCCCGTAACAGCCAGGGTCGATGAGCAGTTCTTC. This codes for CASSPVTARVDEQFF.

This sequence joins TRBV11-1 and TRBJ2-7, with no clear D. Germline V gives CDR1 SGHAT, CDR2 FQDESV (reference sequence). Trimming shortened V by 4 bases and J by 1 base, and 14 bases separated the two germline ends. The CDR3 consists of 15 residues. CDR3 coding DNA: TGTGCCAGCAGCTCCCGACTCGATTATTCCTACGAGCAGTACTTC. Translation: CASSSRLDYSYEQYF.

The rearrangement links TRBV11-1 to TRBJ2-1, with D possibly matching TRBD2 (5 bases). Trimming stripped 4 bases from V and 5 bases from J, with 18 bases between. Germline values: CDR1 SGHAT, CDR2 FQDESV (reference sequence). CDR3 length equals 16 residues. CDR3 loop: CASSSVVGRRHNEQFF. DNA for the CDR3: TGTGCCAGCAGCTCCGTGGTTGGGAGACGACACAATGAGCAGTTCTTC.

Points on this clonotype: One end of the junction varies from germline; a read error may be responsible. This chain connects TRBV28 to TRBJ1-2; possibly TRBD1 for D (6 bases). Germline lookup yields CDR1 MDHEN and CDR2 SYDVKM. The CDR3 totals 15 residues. The CDR3 nucleotides read TGTGCCGGCAGTGGCGGGACATTTGCTAACTATGGCTACACCTTC. Its protein is CAGSGGTFANYGYTF.

The rearrangement joins TRBV28 to TRBJ2-7; 8 bases align to TRBD2. The germline CDR1 and CDR2 sequences are MDHEN and SYDVKM. The CDR3 is 16 residues long. V was clipped by 4 bases and J by 0 bases; unmatched bases: 8. The DNA for the CDR3 is TGTGCCAGCAGTTCGGCTGGACTAGCCAACTCCTACGAGCAGTACTTC. It codes for CASSSAGLANSYEQYF. Together with reference TRBV28 and TRBJ2-7, the CDR3 gives the full variable domain: DVKVTQSSRYLVKRTGEKVFLECVQDMDHENMFWYRQDPGLGLRLIYFSYDVKMKEKGDIPEGYSVSREKKERFSLILESASTNQTSMYLCASSSAGLANSYEQYFGPGTRLTVT.

The rearrangement joins TRBV20-1 to TRBJ1-6; a weak D match, TRBD1 (6 bases). Germline values: CDR1 DFQATT, CDR2 SNEGSKA (reference sequence). CDR3 size: 18 residues. V lost 1 base, J lost 0 bases, and 16 bases lay in between. CDR3 sequence reads: CSARVGGQGTSYNSPLHF. CDR3 DNA sequence: TGCAGTGCTAGAGTTGGGGGGCAGGGTACCTCCTATAATTCACCCCTCCACTTT.

This rearrangement joins TRBV29-1 to TRBJ2-1; 8 bases fit TRBD2. Germline V lookup: CDR1 SQVTM, CDR2 ANQGSEA. The length of the CDR3 is 16 residues. V lost 5 bases and J lost 0; bases outside the gene matches: 9. This CDR3 is CSVQIERELSYNEQFF. The CDR3 nucleotides are TGCAGCGTTCAGATAGAGCGGGAGCTCTCCTACAATGAGCAGTTCTTC.

The sample holds many counts of this clonotype. This chain joins TRBV27 and TRBJ1-5, with D possibly matching TRBD1 (6 bases). V was trimmed by 5 bases and J by 1 base, leaving 9 bases between them. This CDR3 is built from 14 residues. The germline V gene has CDR1 MNHEY and CDR2 SMNVEV (reference sequence). In DNA, the CDR3 is TGTGCCAGCAGTACAGGGTGGAGCAATCAGCCCCAGCATTTT. It codes for CASSTGWSNQPQHF.

This chain joins TRBV6-2 or TRBV6-3 and TRBJ2-7; either TRBD1 or TRBD2 may supply D (5 bases each). Germline loops: CDR1 MNHEY, CDR2 SVGEGT. V lost 2 bases and J lost 3, with 14 bases in between. CDR3 length: 15 amino acids. CDR3 in DNA: TGTGCCAGCAGTTACATCCGGGACCGCCACTACGAGCAGTACTTC. It encodes CASSYIRDRHYEQYF.

Comment on this clonotype: A read error may account for a junction end that differs from germline. The V call is TRBV6-2 or TRBV6-3, the J call TRBJ2-1; possible D gene TRBD2, 6 bases. This CDR3 is built from 14 residues. CDR1 MNHEY and CDR2 SVGEGT come from the germline V gene. The chain's CDR3 is CASSFRGENNGQFF. For the CDR3, the DNA is TGTGCCAGCAGTTTTCGCGGGGAAAACAATGGGCAGTTCTTC.

The rearrangement joins TRBV30 to TRBJ2-7; D is perhaps TRBD2 (5 bases). V was clipped by 0 bases and J by 1 base, with 7 bases between them. The CDR3 runs 13 residues. CDR1 and CDR2 (germline): GTSNPN, SVGIG (reference sequence). The CDR3: CAWSVTGSYEQYF. CDR3 nucleotide sequence: TGTGCCTGGAGTGTAACGGGATCCTACGAGCAGTACTTC.